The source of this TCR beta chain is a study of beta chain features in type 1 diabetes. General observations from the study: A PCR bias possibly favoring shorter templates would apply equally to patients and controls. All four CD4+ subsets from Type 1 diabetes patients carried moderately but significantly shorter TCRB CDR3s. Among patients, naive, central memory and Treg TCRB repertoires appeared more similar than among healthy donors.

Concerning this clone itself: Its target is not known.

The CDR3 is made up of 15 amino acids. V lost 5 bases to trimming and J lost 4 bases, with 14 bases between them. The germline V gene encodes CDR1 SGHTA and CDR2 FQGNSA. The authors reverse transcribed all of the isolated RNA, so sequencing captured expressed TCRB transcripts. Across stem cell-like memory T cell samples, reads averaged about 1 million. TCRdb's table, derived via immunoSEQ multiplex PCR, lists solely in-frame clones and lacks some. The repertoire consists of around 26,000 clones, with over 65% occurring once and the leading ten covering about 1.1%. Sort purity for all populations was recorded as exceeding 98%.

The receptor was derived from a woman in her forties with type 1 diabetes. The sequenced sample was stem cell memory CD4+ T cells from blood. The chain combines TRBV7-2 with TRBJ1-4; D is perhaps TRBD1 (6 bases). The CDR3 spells CASSPTGSVNEKLFF. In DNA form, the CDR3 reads TGTGCCAGCAGCCCAACAGGGTCTGTTAATGAAAAACTGTTTTTT.